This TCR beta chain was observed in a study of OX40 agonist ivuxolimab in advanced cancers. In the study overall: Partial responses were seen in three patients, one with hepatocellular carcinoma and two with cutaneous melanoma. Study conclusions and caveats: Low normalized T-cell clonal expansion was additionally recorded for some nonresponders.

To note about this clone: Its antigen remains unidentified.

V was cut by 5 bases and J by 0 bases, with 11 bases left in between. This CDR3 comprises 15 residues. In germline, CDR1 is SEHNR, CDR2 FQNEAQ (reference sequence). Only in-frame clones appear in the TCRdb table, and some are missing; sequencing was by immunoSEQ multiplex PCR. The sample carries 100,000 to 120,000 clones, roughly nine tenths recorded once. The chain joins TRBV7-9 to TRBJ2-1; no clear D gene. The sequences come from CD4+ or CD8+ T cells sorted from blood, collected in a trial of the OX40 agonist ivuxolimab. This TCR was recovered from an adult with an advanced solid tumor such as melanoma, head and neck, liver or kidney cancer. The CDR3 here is CASSPRGSSYNEQFF. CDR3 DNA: TGTGCCAGCAGCCCCCGCGGTAGCTCCTACAATGAGCAGTTCTTC.